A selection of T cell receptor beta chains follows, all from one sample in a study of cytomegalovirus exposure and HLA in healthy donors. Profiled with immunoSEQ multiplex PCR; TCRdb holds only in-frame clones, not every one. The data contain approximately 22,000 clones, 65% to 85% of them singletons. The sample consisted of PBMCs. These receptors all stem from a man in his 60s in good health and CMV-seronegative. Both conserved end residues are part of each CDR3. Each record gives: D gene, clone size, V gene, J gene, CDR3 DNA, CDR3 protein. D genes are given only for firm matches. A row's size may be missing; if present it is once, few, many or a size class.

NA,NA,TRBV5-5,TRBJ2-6,TGTGCCAGCAGCCGGACAGAGATTAGCTCTGGGGCCAACGTCCTGGCTTTC,CASSRTEISSGANVLAF
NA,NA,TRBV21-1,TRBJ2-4,TGTGCCAGCGACAGCGGACAGGCACAGTACTTC,CASDSGQAQYF
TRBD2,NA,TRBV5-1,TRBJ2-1,TGCGCCAGCAGCTTGAGCCTAGCGGGGTTCAATGAGCAGTTCTTC,CASSLSLAGFNEQFF
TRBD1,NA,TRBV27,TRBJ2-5,TGTGCCAGCAGCAAAGGACAGGGGGAAAGGGGCCAGTACTTC,CASSKGQGERGQYF
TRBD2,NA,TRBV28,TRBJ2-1,TGTGCCAGCAGTCCGAGCGGGAGCTCCTACAATGAGCAGTTCTTC,CASSPSGSSYNEQFF
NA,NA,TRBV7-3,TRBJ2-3,TGTGCCAGCAGCTCATATAGGGGGGATACGCAGTATTTT,CASSSYRGDTQYF
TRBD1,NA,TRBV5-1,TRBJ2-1,TGCGCCAGCAACCCCGGGACAGGGTCCTCCTACAATGAGCAGTTCTTC,CASNPGTGSSYNEQFF
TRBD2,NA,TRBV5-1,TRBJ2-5,TGCGCCAGCAGTATCGCGGGAGGTCAGGAGACCCAGTACTTC,CASSIAGGQETQYF
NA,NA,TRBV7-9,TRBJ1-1,TGTTCCAGCAGCCTACGGACAGCTATGAACACTGAAGCTTTCTTT,CSSSLRTAMNTEAFF
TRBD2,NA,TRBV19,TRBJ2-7,TGTGCCAGTAGCTCCGGGACTACACGGGAGCAGTACTTC,CASSSGTTREQYF
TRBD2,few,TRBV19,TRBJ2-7,TGTGCCAGTAGTATAAGGACTAGCGGGAGTGATGGCGAGCAGTACTTC,CASSIRTSGSDGEQYF
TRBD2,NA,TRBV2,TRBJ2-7,TGTGCCAGCAGTGGGGGACTAGCGGGAGGGTTCGAGCAGTACTTC,CASSGGLAGGFEQYF
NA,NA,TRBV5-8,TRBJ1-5,TGTGCCAGCAGCTTTTATTTCTTGACAGCCAACAATCAGCCCCAGCATTTT,CASSFYFLTANNQPQHF
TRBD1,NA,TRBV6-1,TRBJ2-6,TGTGCCAGCAGTGCTCAGGGGGCTGGGGCCAACGTCCTGACTTTC,CASSAQGAGANVLTF
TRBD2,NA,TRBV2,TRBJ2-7,TGTGCCAGCGGTCGCGGGAGGATGGGGTCCGAGCAGTACTTC,CASGRGRMGSEQYF
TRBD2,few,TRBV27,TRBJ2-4,TGTGCCAGCAGTTTATCGGCTAGCGGGATCAACATTCAGTACTTC,CASSLSASGINIQYF
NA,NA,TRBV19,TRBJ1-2,TGTGCCAGTAGAGAGGGAACTTATGGCTACACCTTC,CASREGTYGYTF
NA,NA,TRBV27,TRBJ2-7,TGTGCCAGCAGTTCTCCCGACAGAACCTACGAGCAGTACTTC,CASSSPDRTYEQYF
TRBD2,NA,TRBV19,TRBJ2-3,TGTGCCAGTAGTATAGGTGCGGGAGCGGCAGATACGCAGTATTTT,CASSIGAGAADTQYF
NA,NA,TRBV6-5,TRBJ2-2,TGTGCCAGCAGTGCGGGACAGATTAACACCGGGGAGCTGTTTTTT,CASSAGQINTGELFF
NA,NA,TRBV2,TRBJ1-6,TGTGCCAGCAGTCCCCTCGAGAGCGCTCGAAATTCACCCCTCCACTTT,CASSPLESARNSPLHF
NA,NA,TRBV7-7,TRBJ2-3,TGTGCTAGCAGCTTAGGGGCAGGTTACACAGATACGCAGTATTTT,CASSLGAGYTDTQYF
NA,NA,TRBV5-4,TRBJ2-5,TGTGCCAGCAGCTTGCTGGGGCACCAAGAGACCCAGTACTTC,CASSLLGHQETQYF
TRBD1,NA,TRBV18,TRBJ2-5,TGTGCCAGCTTAACCGGACAGGGAGCAGAGACCCAGTACTTC,CASLTGQGAETQYF
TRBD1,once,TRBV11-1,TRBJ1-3,TGTGCCAGCAGCTCGGGACAGGGTCGCGGAAACACCATATATTTT,CASSSGQGRGNTIYF
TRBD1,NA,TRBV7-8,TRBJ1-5,TGTGCCAGCAGCCACAGGGGGCGCAATCAGCCCCAGCATTTT,CASSHRGRNQPQHF
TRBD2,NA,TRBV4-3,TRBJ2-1,TGCGCCAGCAGCCCGCAACTAGCGGGAGGGGACAATGAGCAGTTCTTC,CASSPQLAGGDNEQFF
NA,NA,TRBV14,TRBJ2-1,TGTGCCAGCAGGGGGCAGAGCTCCTACAATGAGCAGTTCTTC,CASRGQSSYNEQFF
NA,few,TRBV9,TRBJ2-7,TGTGCCAGCAGCGTTACGGACAGCCCCTACGAGCAGTACTTC,CASSVTDSPYEQYF
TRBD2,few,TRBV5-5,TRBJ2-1,TGTGCCAGCACCAACCCACTGCCCACCGGGACTAGCGGGCGTCGTGAGCAGTTCTTC,CASTNPLPTGTSGRREQFF
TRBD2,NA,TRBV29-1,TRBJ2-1,TGCAGCGTTCCGGGGGGACCCAAATCCTACAATGAGCAGTTCTTC,CSVPGGPKSYNEQFF
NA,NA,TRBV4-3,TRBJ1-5,TGCGCCAGCAGCCTCCACAGTTCCAATCAGCCCCAGCATTTT,CASSLHSSNQPQHF
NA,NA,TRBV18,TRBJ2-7,TGTGCCAGCTCACCAACTTCGCTCGTAACCTACGAGCAGTACTTC,CASSPTSLVTYEQYF
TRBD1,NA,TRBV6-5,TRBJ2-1,TGTGCCAGCAGAAAAGACAGGGGGGAATTCAATGAGCAGTTCTTC,CASRKDRGEFNEQFF
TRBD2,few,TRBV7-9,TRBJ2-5,TGTGCCAGCAGCTTACGGAGGATTAGCGGGAGGGCCGAGGCTGAGACCCAGTACTTC,CASSLRRISGRAEAETQYF
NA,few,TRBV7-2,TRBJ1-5,TGTGCCAGCAGCTTACAGAAGGGGTCCAATCAGCCCCAGCATTTT,CASSLQKGSNQPQHF
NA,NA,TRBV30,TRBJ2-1,TGTGCCTGGGCGTTGGGGGCGGGAGCCTACAATGAGCAGTTCTTC,CAWALGAGAYNEQFF
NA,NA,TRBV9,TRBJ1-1,TGTGCCAGCAGCGTAGCTCCAACAGATGAAGCTTTCTTT,CASSVAPTDEAFF
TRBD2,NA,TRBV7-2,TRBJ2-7,TGTGCCAGCTCCTTTGGCGGGAGGTGGTACGAGCAGTACTTC,CASSFGGRWYEQYF
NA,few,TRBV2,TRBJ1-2,TGTGCCAGCGGGCACGACACGAGCTATGGCTACACCTTC,CASGHDTSYGYTF
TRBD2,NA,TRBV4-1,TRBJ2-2,TGCGCCAGCAGCCCCCCGGGGACTAGCGGGATCAGCGGGGAGCTGTTTTTT,CASSPPGTSGISGELFF
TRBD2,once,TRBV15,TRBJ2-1,TGTCCCACCAGCAGGAAGCGGGAGGCTAAGAATGAGCAGTTCTTC,CPTSRKREAKNEQFF
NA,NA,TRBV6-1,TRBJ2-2,TGTGCCAGCAGGCCCCCCAGGAACACCGGGGAGCTGTTTTTT,CASRPPRNTGELFF
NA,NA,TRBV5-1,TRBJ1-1,TGCGCCAGCAGCTTGAAACCGACAGGGAACACTGAAGCTTTCTTT,CASSLKPTGNTEAFF
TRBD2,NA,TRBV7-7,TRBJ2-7,TGTGCTAGCAGCTTAAGGCCTAGCGGGCCCTACGAGCAGTACTTC,CASSLRPSGPYEQYF
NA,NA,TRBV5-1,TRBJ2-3,TGCGCCAGCAGCTTAGGGACTAGCACAGATACGCAGTATTTT,CASSLGTSTDTQYF